Below, one TCR beta chain is given with its context. TCRdb reprocessed the 5' RACE reads and reports one entry per CDR3 protein, with no DNA. The sample's table shows 400,000 or so distinct CDR3 sequences. The sample comes from a study of T cells expressing NK-cell markers. Input material: blood T cells: a sorted CD56 or NKG2C T cell subset, CD4+ or CD8+ T cells, or bulk PBMC T cells (not recorded which). The source is a woman aged 45-65 years in good health.

Here the CDR3 reads CASNTGNTGELFF. This chain connects TRBV7-3 to TRBJ2-2. The CDR3 runs 13 residues. Germline assignment: CDR1 SGHTA and CDR2 FQGTGA.